What follows describes a single TCR beta chain. This clone's antigen is unknown. No base qualities exist here, and no much larger clone lies one base off it. What this sample's time point label stands for: baseline before first vaccination. Vaccinee samples were obtained from the UK trials COV001 and COV002, which included a single-blind randomized controlled phase 2/3 trial of AZD1222 (ChAdOx1 nCoV-19) in healthy adults. Trial participant PBMC samples were collected at day 0 and day 28 after the second dose for TCRbeta chain sequencing. The data were taken from a study of T cell responses to AZD1222 COVID-19 vaccine (dated by TCRdb to about 2021). Background for the entire study: AZD1222 recipients whose second dose came at about 4 weeks and those whose second dose came at about 12 weeks were combined into one group, since spike-specific TCR depth and breadth did not differ between the two schedules. Trial participants were enrolled by age into subgroups of 18-55, 56-69 and 70-plus years, and around 140, 26 and 57 TCR-sequenced participants, respectively, were included in these subgroups. A total of 230 to 250 trial participants underwent TCR sequencing, of whom approximately 200 had received two doses of AZD1222 and 26 had received two doses of the MenACWY control vaccine.

V ends up 0 bases short and J 10 bases short, with an unmatched junction base count of 11. CDR1 and CDR2 were assigned from the germline V gene as SGDLS and YYNGEE. The CDR3 runs 16 residues from the cysteine to the phenylalanine. The DNA shown is the 48-base CDR3, in frame from base 1. Here is what the overall study found, with its caveats: The 56-69-year group was small, and its depth increase did not reach significance, likely because of low power. Conclusions about previously exposed vaccinees are limited, since just 6 or 7 AZD1222 recipients were seropositive for SARS-CoV-2 at baseline. Nearly half of unique spike-specific TCRs reportedly recognized epitopes outside regions mutated in the B.1.351 and B.1.1.7 variants. After two AZD1222 doses, both the breadth and the depth of spike-specific TCRs were significantly higher than at day 0 and than in MenACWY recipients. CD4 TCRs associated with the vaccine covered the entire spike protein, and the dominant responses were in regions 160-218 and 743-854. No day 14 peak-response samples were available, so repertoires were characterized only after the peak T cell response. Participants were mostly white British and included more females than males, and it was suggested by the authors that clonal diversity may have been underestimated.

The CDR3 regions of human TCRbeta chains were subjected to immunosequencing. As for the original processing: TCRs in the repertoires were matched against a reference library of SARS-CoV-2-specific TCRs that had been generated with the MIRA antigen-specificity platform. Breadth meant the fraction of unique TCRs that were SARS-CoV-2-associated, whereas depth meant the fraction of total T cells that were SARS-CoV-2-associated. Using the MIRA data, each spike-specific TCR was mapped to the spike region that the TCR reacts to and placed in a CD4 or CD8 class. Log10-transformed breadth and depth values were compared by one-way ANOVA with Sidak's multiple comparisons tests. TCRdb mirrors the immuneACCESS table, restricted to in-frame sequences. Some clones are absent from its copies; in checked studies, under half trace to an unresolved V gene, and the reason for the others is unknown. From that table come the V and J calls and clone size; the DNA was used to work out D and trimming. For this sample the table gives 120,000 or so clones, of which about 89% were detected only once. Roughly 10% of the sample goes to the ten largest clones.

The sequence came from an adult in good health. The chain links TRBV9 with TRBJ2-1; TRBD1 agrees with 9 junctional bases. This specimen consisted of peripheral blood, obtained on day 0 of AZD1222 vaccination. The nucleotide sequence reads as follows: TGTGCCAGCAGCGTAGAAGGCGGACAGGGGCCCTCCGAGCAGTTCTTC. Translation gives CASSVEGGQGPSEQFF.